This TCR beta chain was identified in a study of identical twins. Germline V CDR1 and CDR2: MNHEY, SMNVEV (reference sequence). Trimming took 3 bases from V and 0 from J, leaving 15 bases between them. The CDR3 is 16 amino acids. The study, taken as a whole, reports: Out-of-frame sharing of TCR alpha in monozygotic twins was underestimated by models.

Concerning this clonotype: As yet, its antigen is unknown.

One entry per CDR3 protein, called by TCRdb with MiXCR from the 5' RACE reads. The table lists 450,000 or so distinct CDR3 sequences, 24% of them singletons. This same sample was also taken into another study, of T cells expressing NK-cell markers. This second study says: Sequenced donors, eight in total, included seven who were HCMV-seropositive and one who was seronegative.

V gene TRBV27 combines with J gene TRBJ2-7; tentative D call: TRBD2 (5 bases). The specimen was CD4+ T cells sorted from blood. The sequence was obtained from a woman aged 18-29 years in good health. CDR3 loop: CASSLFGLAHSYEQYF. DNA for the CDR3: TGTGCCAGCAGTTTGTTTGGATTAGCGCACTCCTACGAGCAGTACTTC.